The entry below describes one T cell receptor beta chain. The antigen is undetermined. TCRdb keeps only in-frame clones here, not all; method: immunoSEQ multiplex PCR. This table has nearly 70,000 clones, 60% to 85% appearing once. This CDR3 is built from 16 residues. Germline V gene sequence: CDR1 SGDLS, CDR2 YYNGEE. The V gene lost 4 bases and the J gene lost 0 bases, with 13 bases spanning the gap. The data belong to a study of a mutant IDH1 vaccine in newly diagnosed glioma. Turning to the study itself: Former treatment meant radiotherapy, temozolomide, or both; the majority had gotten both.

Findings and limits, study-wide: Pseudoprogression appeared independent of alterations in top peripheral clonotypes.

Regarding time point: baseline, week 1 (first vaccination visit). Documented treatment: pre-vaccination baseline after standard-of-care therapy. Donor tumors were new WHO grade 3 or 4 IDH1-mutant, ATRX-lost astrocytomas. The receptor comes from a man aged 45-65 years with glioma. The chain links TRBV9 to TRBJ1-4; the D is unclear. Sample: PBMCs, taken from a glioma patient treated with radiotherapy, temozolomide or both. The CDR3 bases are TGTGCCAGCAGCCCCTTCGGTCCTACAACTAATGAAAAACTGTTTTTT. Amino acids: CASSPFGPTTNEKLFF.